The 14 T cell receptor beta chains in this list originate from one sample, sequenced in a study of blood T cell repertoires in COVID-19 (dated by TCRdb to 2018 to 2021). The library was generated by the immunoSEQ multiplex PCR assay. Entries here come from immuneACCESS through TCRdb and include only in-frame sequences with V and J called. Some clones fail to appear in such tables; in the studies checked, an unresolved V gene covers under half of the shortfall, and the cause of the remainder is unknown. The sample records around 120,000 clones, about four fifths of which are singletons. The ten largest clones represent approximately 2.5% of the sample. Sequenced input: peripheral blood. These receptors came from a man in his 70s with acute or convalescent COVID-19.

The chain recombines TRBV2 with TRBJ2-1; 9 bases are a match to TRBD1. Germline values: CDR1 SNHLY, CDR2 FYNNEI. The CDR3 length is 15 residues. V shed 6 bases and J 8 bases; nucleotides not matched to a gene: 11. The CDR3 loop reads CASSGTGTGWDEQFF. The CDR3 region has the DNA TGTGCCAGCAGCGGGACTGGGACAGGGTGGGATGAGCAGTTCTTC.

This chain links TRBV19 with TRBJ1-5; tentatively, D is TRBD1 (6 bases). Trimming cost V 6 bases and J 0 bases, with 18 bases left between them. The CDR3 is made up of 17 amino acids. Germline CDR1 reads LNHDA; CDR2 reads SQIVND (reference sequence). The CDR3 coding sequence is TGTGCCAGTAGCGGGGGGGCAGGGCACTATAGCAATCAGCCCCAGCATTTT. Its translation: CASSGGAGHYSNQPQHF.

V is TRBV5-1 and J is TRBJ2-2; TRBD2 agrees at 11 bases. This CDR3 has 16 residues. Germline V gene sequence: CDR1 SGHRS, CDR2 YFSETQ. The trim removed 0 bases at V and 4 bases at J, leaving 2 bases unmatched. Here the CDR3 DNA reads TGCGCCAGCAGCTTGGCTCTAGCGGGGGGCACCGGGGAGCTGTTTTTT. This codes for CASSLALAGGTGELFF.

This chain links TRBV4-3 with TRBJ1-3, with D possibly being TRBD1 (5 bases). The CDR3 has 19 residues. Germline V gives CDR1 LGHNA, CDR2 YSLEER. Trimming removed 0 bases from V and 4 bases from J, with 22 bases in between. This CDR3 reads CASSQDSGGDIMRGNTIYF. In nucleotides, the CDR3 is TGCGCCAGCAGCCAAGATTCGGGGGGTGACATTATGCGAGGAAACACCATATATTTT.

The chain employs TRBV16 and TRBJ1-5, with 7 bases that match TRBD1. CDR1 is KGHSY, CDR2 FQNENV, per germline. The CDR3 extends over 15 amino acids. V dropped 6 bases and J dropped 1; count of bases not matched to a gene: 6. In nucleotides, the CDR3 is TGTGCCAGCAGTGGACAGGCGCTAAGCAATCAGCCCCAGCATTTT. It translates to CASSGQALSNQPQHF.

This clone was detected only a few times. This chain joins TRBV5-4 and TRBJ2-3; tentatively, D is TRBD2 (7 bases). Looked up from germline, CDR1 is SGHNT and CDR2 is YYREEE (reference sequence). The CDR3 is made up of 16 amino acids. Trimming removed 4 bases from V and 0 bases from J, with 15 bases in between. This CDR3 is CASSPKGGGSTDTQYF. The CDR3 region has the DNA TGTGCCAGCAGCCCAAAGGGAGGGGGAAGCACAGATACGCAGTATTTT.

V usage is TRBV5-1 and J usage is TRBJ1-5; maybe TRBD1 (5 bases). The germline V gene has CDR1 SGHRS and CDR2 YFSETQ. The V end lost 0 bases, the J end lost 5 bases, and 9 bases lay between the germline ends. There are 14 residues in the CDR3. CDR3 sequence: CASSLVGGDQPQHF. The CDR3 nucleotides read TGCGCCAGCAGCTTGGTCGGGGGAGATCAGCCCCAGCATTTT.

CDR3 region: CASSPRQGSFYSHGYTF. The CDR3 bases are TGTGCCAGCTCACCACGCCAGGGCTCCTTTTATTCGCATGGCTACACCTTC. The V gene is TRBV18, the J gene TRBJ1-2, with TRBD1 as a possible D gene (5 bases). This CDR3 is built from 17 residues. V lost 1 base and J lost 6, with 21 bases in between. Per the germline V gene, CDR1 is KGHSH and CDR2 is LQKENI.

This chain uses TRBV24-1 with TRBJ2-1; 7 bases are a match to TRBD1. V lost 1 base and J lost 8; bases outside the gene matches: 10. The CDR3 is 16 residues long. Germline values: CDR1 KGHDR, CDR2 SFDVKD. The CDR3 sequence is CATSDLFQGDGDEQFF. CDR3 coding DNA: TGTGCCACCAGTGATTTATTTCAGGGGGATGGGGATGAGCAGTTCTTC.

This chain connects TRBV6-5 to TRBJ2-7; D is perhaps TRBD1 (5 bases). V lost 2 bases to trimming and J lost 6 bases, with 14 bases between them. CDR1 and CDR2 from the germline V gene are MNHEY and SVGAGI. The CDR3 consists of 14 residues. The DNA of the CDR3 is TGTGCCAGCAGTTACATGGACACTGGCTCCGAGCAGTACTTC. Residues: CASSYMDTGSEQYF.

This chain joins TRBV6-2 or TRBV6-3 and TRBJ2-3; TRBD1 matches 8 bases. The ends lost 6 bases at V and 2 bases at J; junction bases unmatched: 10. CDR3 length equals 16 residues. In germline, CDR1 is MNHEY, CDR2 SVGEGT. The CDR3 DNA is TGTGCCAGCAGCGACTACCGGGACAGGTACACAGATACGCAGTATTTT. This codes for CASSDYRDRYTDTQYF.

The chain combines TRBV28 with TRBJ1-5, with D tentatively TRBD1 (5 bases). The CDR3 contains 17 residues. Trimming left V 7 bases short and J 2 bases short, with 21 bases between. Germline CDR1 MDHEN, CDR2 SYDVKM. CDR3 sequence: CASNMGLRNGGNQPQHF. CDR3 in DNA: TGTGCCAGCAATATGGGACTCAGAAACGGCGGCAATCAGCCCCAGCATTTT.

This clone was observed a single time. The chain combines TRBV5-4 with TRBJ2-1; perhaps TRBD2 as D (6 bases). The CDR3 length is 16 residues. Germline loops: CDR1 SGHNT, CDR2 YYREEE (reference sequence). Trimming took 4 bases from V and 0 from J, leaving 14 bases between them. The CDR3 protein is CASSPPGGPSYNEQFF. CDR3 sequence (DNA): TGTGCCAGCAGCCCGCCCGGGGGTCCCTCCTACAATGAGCAGTTCTTC. The full variable domain, with the rest looked up from reference TRBV5-4 and TRBJ2-1, is ETGVTQSPTHLIKTRGQQVTLRCSSQSGHNTVSWYQQALGQGPQFIFQYYREEENGRGNFPPRFSGLQFPNYSSELNVNALELDDSALYLCASSPPGGPSYNEQFFGPGTRLTVL.

The chain employs TRBV24-1 and TRBJ1-2; 9 nucleotides line up with TRBD1. The CDR3 has 16 residues. V lost 5 bases and J lost 6; bases outside the gene matches: 12. Germline V CDR1 and CDR2: KGHDR, SFDVKD. The DNA of the CDR3 is TGTGCCACCAGTGGATTTTACGGGACAGGGTTGCATGGCTACACCTTC. Its protein is CATSGFYGTGLHGYTF.